The TCR beta chain under discussion was sequenced for a study of T cell responses to AZD1222 COVID-19 vaccine listed by TCRdb under 2021. At the level of the whole study: A total of over 230 trial participants underwent TCR sequencing, of whom 200 to 220 had received two doses of AZD1222 and around 26 had received two doses of the MenACWY control vaccine. Enrollment into the trials was organized by age into subgroups of 18-55, 56-69 and 70-plus years, and those subgroups contained around 150, 28 and 57 TCR-sequenced participants, respectively. Study-level results and caveats: Reportedly, close to half of the unique spike-specific TCRs recognized epitopes lying outside the regions that are mutated in the B.1.351 and B.1.1.7 variants. Because no samples from the day 14 peak response were available, repertoires could be characterized only after the peak T cell response. In the small 56-69-year group, the increase in depth fell short of significance, most likely because of low power. Conclusions about previously exposed vaccinees were limited because only six AZD1222 recipients were SARS-CoV-2 seropositive at baseline. CD4 TCRs associated with the vaccine covered the entire spike protein, and the dominant responses were in regions 160-218 and 743-854. Participants were mostly white British and included more females than males, and it was suggested by the authors that clonal diversity may have been underestimated. Spike-specific TCR breadth and depth rose significantly after two AZD1222 doses compared with day 0 and with MenACWY recipients.

The junction shows trimming of 6 bases on V and 6 bases on J, and the gene matches do not reach 7 bases of it. The CDR3 starts with the cysteine, ends with the phenylalanine, and has 14 residues. The DNA shown is the 42-base CDR3, in frame from base 1. The time point label here, explained by the study, means: baseline before first vaccination. Taken with the paper, the label for treatment or condition translates to: meningococcal conjugate vaccine given as trial control. The vaccinee samples were drawn from two UK trials, COV001 and COV002, one of which was a single-blind randomized controlled phase 2/3 trial testing AZD1222 (ChAdOx1 nCoV-19) in healthy adults. Trial participant PBMC samples were collected at day 0 and day 28 after the second dose for TCRbeta chain sequencing. The CDR3 regions of human TCRbeta chains were subjected to immunosequencing. Concerning the study's data processing: TCRs in the repertoires were matched against a reference library of SARS-CoV-2-specific TCRs that had been generated with the MIRA antigen-specificity platform. Breadth was defined as the fraction of unique TCRs that were SARS-CoV-2-associated. Depth was defined as the fraction of total T cells that were SARS-CoV-2-associated. Each spike-specific TCR was assigned to its reactive spike region and to a CD4 or CD8 class using the MIRA data. Log10-transformed breadth and depth values were compared by one-way ANOVA with Sidak's multiple comparisons tests. TCRdb holds this immuneACCESS table with in-frame rearrangements only. Some clones are missing; in checked studies, unresolved V genes explain under half, and the rest has no known cause. The DNA gave D and trimming, while V, J and clone size come from that table. Here the sample has roughly 93,000 clones; approximately 89% occur a single time. Of the sample, 2.8% is held by the ten largest clones.

On this clone: Its antigen specificity is not known. The record has no base qualities; no much larger clone is one base away.

The chain uses TRBV23-1 and TRBJ1-2; TRBD1 lines up with 10 middle nucleotides. TRBV23-1 falls under the ORF class, with uncertain function. The starting material was peripheral blood, obtained on day 0 of MenACWY control vaccination. This receptor was taken from an adult in good health. In nucleotide form, the sequence is TGCGCCAGCAGCCGGGACAGGGGTTATCATGGCTACACCTTC. It translates as CASSRDRGYHGYTF.